These 7 T cell receptor beta chains share one sample of origin, sequenced in a study of T cells in Graves' hyperthyroidism and ophthalmopathy. Amplified TCR beta CDR3 regions derived from RNA transcripts. With the HTBI primer set, the TCR CDR3 went through a first round of RT-PCR. TCRdb re-derived calls from the multiplex PCR reads in MiXCR, one entry per CDR3 protein. Of some 500,000 distinct CDR3 sequences listed, approximately 15% are singletons. The sample consisted of blood. These receptors were taken from a woman aged 18-29 years with Graves' hyperthyroidism.

This chain uses TRBV4-1 with TRBJ2-3; weak D call: TRBD2 (6 bases). Germline V lookup: CDR1 MGHRA, CDR2 YSYEKL. CDR3 size: 14 residues. The V gene lost 1 base and the J gene lost 7 bases, with 12 bases spanning the gap. CDR3 nucleotides: TGCGCCAGCAGCCAAGGGCTACTAGCTTATACGCAGTATTTT. Translation: CASSQGLLAYTQYF.

At least ten counts were recorded for this clonotype. The chain carries TRBV12-3 or TRBV12-4 and TRBJ1-1, with 8 nucleotides matching TRBD1. Trimming took 5 bases from V and 7 from J; bases not matched to a gene: 6. This CDR3 comprises 13 residues. This CDR3 is CASSPRGLGEAFF. CDR3 DNA sequence: TGTGCCAGCAGTCCCAGGGGGCTCGGTGAAGCTTTCTTT.

This clonotype has at least ten counts. The chain employs TRBV6-2 or TRBV6-3 and TRBJ2-3, with 12 bases matching TRBD2. The CDR3 runs 15 residues. From germline, CDR1 is MNHEY and CDR2 SVGEGT. With 6 bases clipped from V and 3 bases from J, the junction kept 4 bases outside the gene matches. The chain's CDR3 is CASRTSGRTTDTQYF. The CDR3 bases are TGTGCCAGCAGAACTAGCGGGAGGACAACAGATACGCAGTATTTT.

This clonotype was counted ten times or more. V usage is TRBV7-2 and J usage is TRBJ2-1, with D perhaps matching TRBD2 (6 bases). Germline values: CDR1 SGHTA, CDR2 FQGNSA. The CDR3 sequence is 13 residues long. Trimming took 6 bases from V and 5 from J, leaving 11 bases between them. CDR3 sequence: CASRLLANNEQFF. The CDR3 DNA follows: TGTGCCAGCAGACTACTAGCTAACAATGAGCAGTTCTTC.

This clonotype was seen more than once but under ten times. Here the CDR3 DNA reads TGTGCCAGCAGCCCACGGTCTGCCGACTACAATGAGCAGTTCTTC. This codes for CASSPRSADYNEQFF. The genes are TRBV7-8 and TRBJ2-1; the D is unclear. Germline V gene sequence: CDR1 SGHVS, CDR2 FQNEAQ. V was clipped by 5 bases and J by 3 bases, with 14 bases between them. The CDR3 spans 15 residues.

This clonotype has a count of ten or more. The gene calls are TRBV28 and TRBJ2-1; TRBD1 aligns across 7 bases. Trimming took 5 bases from V and 9 from J; bases not matched to a gene: 7. The CDR3 spans 13 residues. CDR1 is MDHEN and CDR2 is SYDVKM in the germline V gene. The CDR3, as DNA: TGTGCCAGCAGTAGCCGGGACAGCAGTGAGCAGTTCTTC. Residues: CASSSRDSSEQFF.

In its sample, this clonotype was seen many times. The chain couples TRBV3-1 to TRBJ2-2; no firm D call. V was shortened by 4 bases and J by 7 bases, with 7 bases between the two germline ends. The CDR3 totals 12 residues. Germline loops: CDR1 LGHDT, CDR2 YNNKEL (reference sequence). In nucleotides, the CDR3 is TGTGCCAGCAGCCCTGTCGGCGGGGAGCTGTTTTTT. Translation: CASSPVGGELFF.